This T cell receptor (beta chain) originates from a study of Epstein–Barr virus B cells in breast cancer (TCRdb year 2021). Turning to the overall study: Control T cells were expanded by a rapid expansion method using irradiated PBMC feeders, soluble OKT3 and IL-2 at around 200 U/ml, and were collected about 10-12 days after stimulation. A single-patient case report was conducted to examine whether the T-cell receptor repertoire in triple-negative breast cancer is shaped by tumor-infiltrating EBV+ B cells. Study-level results and caveats: Since all data came from a single patient, described as a first proof of concept, generalization is limited.

RNA from roughly 9.3e4 to 9.6e5 cultured T cells was extracted using RNeasy Micro or Mini kits with on-column DNase digestion, and the RNA was checked on an Agilent 2100 Bioanalyzer. The library was obtained by 5' RACE. TCR libraries were constructed from RNA using the SMARTer Human TCR a/b Profiling Kit, with the full V(D)J regions of both alpha and beta chains captured. After amplification, the libraries were purified with AMPure XP beads and validated using the DNA 1000 Kit on an Agilent 2100 Bioanalyzer. Sequencing was done on an Illumina MiSeq using the 600-cycle v3 reagent kit, which produced 2 x 300 bp paired-end reads. Per the source publication's procedure: Reads were processed using MiXCR and VDJTools, with non-productive clonotypes removed and clonotypes collapsed by CDR3 amino acid sequence before frequencies were recalculated. CDR3 sequences were matched against the McPAS-TCR database with a Levenshtein distance of 1 allowed, and UpSet plots were generated in R using UpSetR. In-frame beta chains were kept once TCRdb had trimmed the public reads at Q25 with fastp and called clones with MiXCR. Each CDR3 protein gets just one entry, which takes the most common genes and DNA from the rows behind it. The V and J calls here are based on TCRdb, not the publication. The sample contains 400 to 450 distinct CDR3 sequences, under 20% of them found a single time. The ten top clones hold roughly 65% of the sample.

At the junction V is shortened by 0 bases and J by 3 bases, with 7 bases in between. Including the terminal cysteine and phenylalanine, the CDR3 comprises 14 residues. CDR3 DNA is the only sequence kept; it has 42 bases, read in frame from the first base. The germline V gene encodes CDR1 SGHRS and CDR2 YFSETQ. In its sample, this clonotype was seen a few times. Its antigen is still unknown. One base away there is no much larger clone; base qualities are not given. This clonotype was obtained from a woman aged 40 to 50 with triple-negative breast cancer. The material sequenced was tumor-infiltrating lymphocytes expanded in culture. The rearranged chain carries TRBV5-1 and TRBJ2-1; TRBD2 is a weak D gene call, 6 bases matching. The CDR3 region has the sequence CASSLVADYNEQFF. The DNA is TGCGCCAGCAGCTTGGTAGCGGACTACAATGAGCAGTTCTTC.